The 25 T cell receptor beta chains listed next were all sequenced from one sample in a study of long-term antiretroviral therapy in people with HIV. A v3.0 immunoSEQ assay was performed at survey level. Clones were read by immunoSEQ multiplex PCR, and TCRdb kept only the in-frame ones, dropping some. The table shows 20,000 to 25,000 clones, with around 80% occurring only once. Sequencing was performed on unsorted PBMCs, taken 4.1 years after starting antiretroviral therapy. The receptors come from a woman aged 40 to 49 with HIV.

The V and J genes are TRBV11-2 and TRBJ2-7; TRBD2 matches 14 bases. V lost 5 bases and J lost 0; bases outside the gene matches: 9. The CDR3 has 18 residues. Germline V gene sequence: CDR1 SGHAT, CDR2 FQNNGV. Written as DNA, the CDR3 is TGTGCCAGCAGCCCAGGACTAGCGGGAGGCCGGAGCTCCTACGAGCAGTACTTC. Translating gives CASSPGLAGGRSSYEQYF.

This chain connects TRBV5-1 to TRBJ1-1; possibly TRBD1 for D (6 bases). The germline CDR1 and CDR2 sequences are SGHRS and YFSETQ. The CDR3 spans 13 residues. V lost 3 bases and J lost 4, with 10 bases in between. The CDR3 spells CASSSTGSTEAFF. For the CDR3, the DNA is TGCGCCAGCAGCTCTACAGGGTCCACTGAAGCTTTCTTT.

The chain employs TRBV29-1 and TRBJ2-3; D ambiguous. Germline values: CDR1 SQVTM, CDR2 ANQGSEA. V lost 4 bases and J 1 base, leaving 12 bases between the germline ends. The CDR3 sequence is 14 residues long. Written as DNA, the CDR3 is TGCAGCGTTGTGGCGGACCTCGGCACAGATACGCAGTATTTT. It codes for CSVVADLGTDTQYF.

This sequence joins TRBV10-3 and TRBJ1-2; D unclear. In germline, CDR1 is ENHRY, CDR2 SYGVKD. Trimming took 6 bases from V and 2 from J, leaving 10 bases between them. This CDR3 spans 13 amino acids. Written as DNA, the CDR3 is TGTGCCATCAGACCAGACGGGAACTATGGCTACACCTTC. Translation gives CAIRPDGNYGYTF.

The sample holds a few counts of this clone. This chain joins TRBV4-1 and TRBJ2-2; D call uncertain. V lost 1 base and J lost 6, with 6 bases in between. Germline CDR1 MGHRA, CDR2 YSYEKL. The CDR3 extends over 13 amino acids. CDR3 amino acids: CASSQGQAGELFF. CDR3 coding DNA: TGCGCCAGCAGCCAAGGGCAAGCCGGGGAGCTGTTTTTT.

The genes are TRBV7-2 and TRBJ2-7, with D possibly matching TRBD1 (7 bases). Trimming took 5 bases from V and 5 from J, leaving 28 bases between them. Germline CDR1 and CDR2: SGHTA and FQGNSA. This CDR3 comprises 18 residues. The CDR3 protein is CASSQGDPGTPVLNEQYF. The CDR3 coding sequence is TGTGCCAGCAGCCAGGGGGATCCCGGGACTCCAGTCCTGAACGAGCAGTACTTC.

This chain joins TRBV6-5 and TRBJ2-7; perhaps TRBD2 as D (6 bases). Germline values: CDR1 MNHEY, CDR2 SVGAGI. The CDR3 runs to 15 residues. V lost 3 bases to trimming and J lost 0 bases, with 12 bases between them. CDR3 loop: CASSYGRDHSYEQYF. Written as DNA, the CDR3 is TGTGCCAGCAGTTATGGGCGGGACCACTCCTACGAGCAGTACTTC.

The chain joins TRBV11-2 to TRBJ1-4; D not certain. The CDR3 loop spans 14 amino acids. Trimming took 7 bases from V and 0 from J, leaving 9 bases between them. Looked up from germline, CDR1 is SGHAT and CDR2 is FQNNGV. CDR3 nucleotide sequence: TGTGCCAGCAACCCAGCCCCAACTAATGAAAAACTGTTTTTT. Its translation is CASNPAPTNEKLFF.

The rearrangement joins TRBV6-6 to TRBJ1-6; D remains unclear. The CDR3 runs to 14 residues. V was pared by 0 bases and J by 5 bases, with 5 bases between. Germline CDR1 and CDR2: MNHNY and SVGAGI (reference sequence). The CDR3 loop is CASSYSLNNSPLHF. The CDR3 DNA sequence: TGTGCCAGCAGTTACTCACTGAATAATTCACCCCTCCACTTT.

The CDR3 region has the DNA TGTGCCAGCAGCTTTGACAGGGGGGTCAATGAGCAGTTCTTC. Its protein product is CASSFDRGVNEQFF. V gene TRBV5-4 combines with J gene TRBJ2-1, with 9 bases fitting TRBD1. The CDR3 length is 14 residues. The J segment lost 6 bases and the V segment lost 2 bases, leaving 3 bases of the junction unmatched. Germline-derived CDR1 and CDR2 are SGHNT and YYREEE (reference sequence).

V usage is TRBV10-3 and J usage is TRBJ1-1; D is ambiguous. Per germline, CDR1 ENHRY and CDR2 SYGVKD. The CDR3 is 13 amino acids. Trimming cost V 4 bases and J 1 base, with 7 bases left between them. The CDR3 sequence is CAISGAENTEAFF. CDR3 DNA sequence: TGTGCCATCAGTGGGGCGGAGAACACTGAAGCTTTCTTT.

The rearrangement uses TRBV27 and TRBJ2-7; 7 positions match TRBD2. The CDR3 loop spans 15 amino acids. Per the germline V gene, CDR1 is MNHEY and CDR2 is SMNVEV (reference sequence). The J segment lost 5 bases and the V segment lost 1 base, leaving 8 bases of the junction unmatched. The DNA of the CDR3 is TGTGCCAGCAGTTTATACTCAGGGAGGGATAACGAGCAGTACTTC. Translation: CASSLYSGRDNEQYF.

This chain connects TRBV18 to TRBJ2-2, with D uncertain. Deletions cut 2 bases from V and 5 bases from J, with 12 bases between. This CDR3 is 15 amino acids long. Germline V lookup: CDR1 KGHSH, CDR2 LQKENI. CDR3 nucleotide sequence: TGTGCCAGCTCACCATTGGACGGTCCGACCGGGGAGCTGTTTTTT. It is translated as CASSPLDGPTGELFF.

This rearrangement joins TRBV23-1 to TRBJ1-2; D is unclear. TRBV23-1 counts as an open reading frame of uncertain function. The V gene lost 2 bases and the J gene lost 4 bases, with 11 bases spanning the gap. The CDR3 contains 14 residues. Here the CDR3 reads CASSQAVGSYGYTF. CDR3 DNA sequence: TGCGCCAGCAGTCAAGCAGTGGGAAGCTATGGCTACACCTTC.

This chain connects TRBV7-9 to TRBJ1-5, with unresolved D. V lost 1 base, J lost 1 base, and 5 bases lay in between. CDR3 size: 14 residues. CDR1 is SEHNR, CDR2 FQNEAQ, per germline (reference sequence). Written as DNA, the CDR3 is TGTGCCAGCAGCTTAGGCCCGAGCAATCAGCCCCAGCATTTT. Its translation: CASSLGPSNQPQHF.

The chain employs TRBV28 and TRBJ1-3; D is undetermined. Germline CDR1 and CDR2: MDHEN and SYDVKM. The CDR3 length is 14 residues. Trimming pared 7 bases from V and 2 bases from J, leaving 12 bases between. The DNA of the CDR3 is TGTGCCAGCAACCCTGCCCTCCCTGGAAACACCATATATTTT. Translated, it gives CASNPALPGNTIYF. The full variable domain, with the rest looked up from reference TRBV28 and TRBJ1-3, is DVKVTQSSRYLVKRTGEKVFLECVQDMDHENMFWYRQDPGLGLRLIYFSYDVKMKEKGDIPEGYSVSREKKERFSLILESASTNQTSMYLCASNPALPGNTIYFGEGSWLTVV.

The chain links TRBV19 to TRBJ2-1, with a weak D call TRBD2 (6 bases). The CDR3 contains 16 residues. V dropped 6 bases and J dropped 2 bases, with 17 bases sitting between them. Germline V gene lookup returns CDR1 LNHDA and CDR2 SQIVND (reference sequence). This CDR3 reads CASSKSGGDAYNEQFF. CDR3 sequence (DNA): TGTGCCAGTAGCAAATCCGGGGGAGACGCCTACAATGAGCAGTTCTTC.

This chain joins TRBV6-5 and TRBJ1-2, with TRBD1 as a possible D gene (6 bases). V gave up 8 bases and J gave up 4 bases, with 17 bases separating them. The CDR3 consists of 14 residues. CDR1 and CDR2 (germline): MNHEY, SVGAGI. This CDR3 reads CASQGGGSGYGYTF. CDR3 coding DNA: TGTGCCAGCCAAGGGGGGGGTAGCGGCTATGGCTACACCTTC.

The chain uses TRBV6-5 and TRBJ2-7; D is unresolved. The CDR3 has 13 residues. V was shortened by 6 bases and J by 3 bases, with 12 bases between the two germline ends. Germline loops: CDR1 MNHEY, CDR2 SVGAGI. CDR3 sequence: CASRPPGRYEQYF. CDR3 nucleotide sequence: TGTGCCAGCAGACCGCCAGGACGCTACGAGCAGTACTTC.

The chain couples TRBV4-1 to TRBJ2-1; no firm D call. V dropped 1 base and J dropped 7 bases, with 11 bases sitting between them. CDR3 length: 14 residues. Germline values: CDR1 MGHRA, CDR2 YSYEKL. The CDR3 DNA follows: TGCGCCAGCAGCCAAGGAAGAACCGTGAATGAGCAGTTCTTC. It codes for CASSQGRTVNEQFF.

This clone was recorded only once. The chain couples TRBV5-6 to TRBJ2-1; D not resolved. Deletions cut 1 base from V and 6 bases from J, with 5 bases between. Germline V CDR1 and CDR2: SGHDT, YYEEEE. This CDR3 spans 12 amino acids. CDR3: CASSLPGNEQFF. The CDR3 DNA is TGTGCCAGCAGCTTGCCGGGCAATGAGCAGTTCTTC.

The CDR3 sequence is CASSGTGTYQETQYF. CDR3 DNA: TGCGCCAGCAGTGGGACAGGGACGTACCAAGAGACCCAGTACTTC. This chain connects TRBV5-1 to TRBJ2-5, with 9 bases aligning to TRBD1. The germline V gene has CDR1 SGHRS and CDR2 YFSETQ. CDR3 length: 15 residues. With 5 bases clipped from V and 0 bases from J, the junction kept 5 bases outside the gene matches.

This clone turned up a few times. The V and J genes are TRBV10-3 and TRBJ2-7; D remains ambiguous. The CDR3 sequence is 12 residues long. The V end was cut by 5 bases, the J end by 4 bases, with 9 bases between. Germline V gives CDR1 ENHRY, CDR2 SYGVKD. As DNA, the CDR3 is TGTGCCATCAGTAGGGTAACGTACGAGCAGTACTTC. Encoded protein: CAISRVTYEQYF.

The chain uses TRBV28 and TRBJ2-7; D is tentatively TRBD1 or TRBD2 (6 bases each). V was clipped by 3 bases and J by 4 bases, with 16 bases between them. The CDR3 runs 15 residues. Germline CDR1 reads MDHEN; CDR2 reads SYDVKM. The CDR3 reads CASSFRGEAGYEQYF. For the CDR3, the DNA is TGTGCCAGCAGTTTTAGGGGGGAAGCAGGGTACGAGCAGTACTTC.

The gene calls are TRBV30 and TRBJ1-1; the D gene is possibly TRBD1 (6 bases). CDR1 and CDR2 from the germline V gene are GTSNPN and SVGIG (reference sequence). With 8 bases removed from V and 0 bases from J, the gap between germline ends came to 22 bases. The CDR3 runs 16 residues. As DNA, the CDR3 is TGTGCCCGGTCGGGGGCAGAAAGTGGGATGAACACTGAAGCTTTCTTT. Amino acid sequence: CARSGAESGMNTEAFF.